The rows below give T cell receptor beta chains drawn from one sample of a study of neurological immune-mediated disorders. Via MiXCR, TCRdb re-called the 5' RACE reads, giving one row per CDR3 protein. In the table there are 30,000 to 35,000 distinct CDR3 sequences, less than 25% of which are singletons. The sample comprised CD4+ T cells from blood. These receptors were collected from a man aged 45 to 65 with HTLV-1-associated myelopathy (HAM/TSP). The CDR3 runs from the conserved cysteine through the conserved F or W.

V	J	CDR3
TRBV5-1	TRBJ2-7	CASRPGPARYEQYF
TRBV20-1	TRBJ1-1	CSASGNTEAFF
TRBV5-1	TRBJ2-1	CASSSGRYNEQFF
TRBV20-1	TRBJ1-1	CSAILAGLYTEAFF
TRBV5-1	TRBJ2-2	CASSASPENTGELFF
TRBV12-3/TRBV12-4	TRBJ1-1	CASRIRGYGNTEAFF
TRBV20-1	TRBJ1-4	CSAQRAENLRSEKLFF
TRBV12-3/TRBV12-4	TRBJ1-6	CASSSRTGGNSPLHF
TRBV6-5	TRBJ2-7	CASSLDRLSYEQYF
TRBV5-1	TRBJ2-2	CASTGVTGGGLLTGELFF
TRBV7-9	TRBJ2-1	CASSRDSGQFF
TRBV7-2	TRBJ2-4	CASSQSLGLPQYF
TRBV7-9	TRBJ2-7	CASSLGSKPYEQYF
TRBV7-9	TRBJ2-5	CASSPLLTGKETQYF
TRBV5-1	TRBJ1-1	CASSFTGDTEAFF
TRBV10-3	TRBJ1-6	CVIRNTEYNSPIHF
TRBV2	TRBJ1-2	CASSEGAENYGYTF
TRBV20-1	TRBJ1-5	CSARPPGAKPQHF
TRBV3-1	TRBJ2-1	CTSSERLHSSYNEQFF
TRBV20-1	TRBJ1-5	CSVSRLTGWNDQPQHF
TRBV20-1	TRBJ1-5	CSALTGNFGQPQHF
TRBV5-1	TRBJ2-7	CASSLGSGRADEQYF
TRBV7-2	TRBJ1-2	CASSPSRTGIYGYTF
TRBV21-1	TRBJ2-7	CASSKAQEVSYEQYF
TRBV20-1	TRBJ1-1	CSARTGGLTEAFF
TRBV5-1	TRBJ2-2	CASSFSGRTAGELFF
TRBV20-1	TRBJ2-7	CSAIDLRTGYYEQYF
TRBV20-1	TRBJ2-5	CSARDRTPGGETQYF
TRBV20-1	TRBJ1-4	CSASDRGLEKLFF
TRBV29-1	TRBJ2-7	CSVEYEAYEQYF
TRBV27	TRBJ2-1	CASIPTRGSTDTQFF
TRBV7-3	TRBJ2-1	CASSSVAGAYNEQFF